Listed below are T cell receptor beta chains from one sample, sequenced in a study of beta chain features in type 1 diabetes. Profiling relied on immunoSEQ multiplex PCR, and the TCRdb table lists in-frame clones only, not all of them. The table lists tens of thousands of clones, 25% to 35% of them singletons. The sample taken for sequencing was stem cell memory CD4+ T cells from blood. The receptors here all came from a young woman in good health. Both conserved end residues are part of each CDR3. The order of the fields is D gene, clone size, J gene, V gene, CDR3 protein, CDR3 DNA. A D gene is named only where the DNA matches it firmly. Size values are once, few and many counts, or a class for expanded clones, and some rows have none.

TRBD1,few,TRBJ1-2,TRBV10-3,CAISTGDLYGYTF,TGTGCCATCAGTACAGGGGATCTCTATGGCTACACCTTC
NA,few,TRBJ2-1,TRBV7-8,CASSLEEDRGQFF,TGTGCCAGCAGCTTAGAGGAGGACCGGGGGCAGTTCTTC
NA,few,TRBJ2-1,TRBV7-9,CASSYLGGSFNEQFF,TGTGCCAGCAGCTATCTAGGAGGGTCCTTCAATGAGCAGTTCTTC
TRBD1,NA,TRBJ2-1,TRBV6-5,CASIQGQGGVEQFF,TGTGCCAGCATTCAGGGACAGGGAGGAGTTGAGCAGTTCTTC
TRBD2,NA,TRBJ2-3,TRBV5-1,CASSPRGEAGALKYF,TGCGCCAGCAGCCCCCGGGGCGAAGCGGGGGCTCTCAAGTATTTT
NA,NA,TRBJ1-1,TRBV27,CATKEGTRTEAFF,TGTGCCACGAAAGAGGGAACGAGGACTGAAGCTTTCTTT
TRBD1,NA,TRBJ1-2,TRBV10-3,CAISESLGDRALNYGYTF,TGTGCCATCAGTGAGTCGTTAGGGGACAGGGCGTTGAACTATGGCTACACCTTC
NA,NA,TRBJ1-6,TRBV7-3,CASSVNSYNSPLHF,TGTGCCAGCAGCGTCAACTCCTATAATTCACCCCTCCACTTT
NA,NA,TRBJ2-1,TRBV5-1,CASSYTGGDNEQFF,TGCGCCAGCAGCTATACAGGTGGTGACAATGAGCAGTTCTTC
NA,NA,TRBJ2-3,TRBV15,CATSTKGGDGFGTDTQYF,TGTGCCACCAGCACTAAGGGCGGGGATGGATTTGGCACAGATACGCAGTATTTT
NA,NA,TRBJ1-1,TRBV5-5,CASSWDGGTEAFF,TGTGCCAGCAGCTGGGACGGGGGCACTGAAGCTTTCTTT
NA,NA,TRBJ2-7,TRBV19,CASSAGGGSVYEQYF,TGTGCCAGTAGTGCAGGGGGCGGGAGCGTGTACGAGCAGTACTTC
TRBD1,few,TRBJ2-3,TRBV28,CASSLPIKTGDSDTQYF,TGTGCCAGCAGCCTCCCTATCAAAACAGGGGATAGTGATACGCAGTATTTT
NA,NA,TRBJ1-4,TRBV7-9,CASSSQGINEKLFF,TGTGCCAGCAGCTCACAGGGAATCAATGAAAAACTGTTTTTT
TRBD2,NA,TRBJ2-5,TRBV19,CATGGLALEEETQYF,TGTGCCACAGGGGGACTAGCGCTGGAGGAAGAGACCCAGTACTTC
NA,few,TRBJ1-2,TRBV7-2,CASSSGGSRIAGYTF,TGTGCCAGCAGCTCGGGGGGTAGCAGAATCGCTGGCTACACCTTC
TRBD1,NA,TRBJ2-7,TRBV9,CASSVPGTGLYEQYF,TGTGCCAGCAGCGTCCCCGGGACAGGCCTTTACGAGCAGTACTTC
TRBD1,NA,TRBJ1-1,TRBV19,CASIQGGGTEAFF,TGTGCCAGCATACAGGGGGGTGGTACTGAAGCTTTCTTT
TRBD1,few,TRBJ2-1,TRBV14,CASSQYLLGQRTNEQFF,TGTGCCAGCAGCCAGTATTTGTTGGGACAGAGAACAAATGAGCAGTTCTTC
TRBD1,few,TRBJ2-2,TRBV6-5,CASSLTGAYAGELFF,TGTGCCAGCAGTTTGACAGGGGCTTACGCCGGGGAGCTGTTTTTT
TRBD1,NA,TRBJ2-7,TRBV7-9,CASSPGQGTREQYF,TGTGCCAGCAGCCCCGGACAGGGGACGCGCGAGCAGTACTTC
NA,NA,TRBJ2-6,TRBV6-6,CASIPAASGANVLTF,TGTGCCAGCATCCCGGCGGCCTCTGGGGCCAACGTCCTGACTTTC
TRBD1,few,TRBJ1-6,TRBV7-2,CASSLDREVSYNSPLHF,TGTGCCAGCAGCCTCGACAGGGAGGTATCCTATAATTCACCCCTCCACTTT
NA,few,TRBJ1-2,TRBV30,CAWSDGGNYGYTF,TGTGCCTGGAGTGACGGAGGGAACTATGGCTACACCTTC
TRBD2,NA,TRBJ2-7,TRBV19,CASSLRTSGAYEQYF,TGTGCCAGTAGTCTCCGGACTAGCGGGGCCTACGAGCAGTACTTC
NA,NA,TRBJ1-5,TRBV6-6,CASSPDSSGNQPQHF,TGTGCCAGCAGTCCGGACAGCAGCGGTAATCAGCCCCAGCATTTT
TRBD1,NA,TRBJ1-1,TRBV7-9,CASSLQGARTEAFF,TGTGCCAGCAGCTTACAGGGGGCTAGGACTGAAGCTTTCTTT
NA,NA,TRBJ2-7,TRBV11-3,CASSLESTGPYEQYF,TGTGCCAGCAGCTTAGAAAGCACAGGCCCCTACGAGCAGTACTTC
NA,few,TRBJ1-5,TRBV5-1,CASSLGLDQPQHF,TGCGCCAGCAGCTTGGGACTTGATCAGCCCCAGCATTTT
NA,few,TRBJ1-2,TRBV7-9,CASRRPGQTYGYTF,TGTGCCAGCAGGAGGCCTGGACAGACCTATGGCTACACCTTC
NA,few,TRBJ1-6,TRBV4-1,CASSDVSTGTPLHF,TGCGCCAGCAGCGACGTCTCGACAGGAACACCCCTCCACTTT
NA,NA,TRBJ1-5,TRBV7-9,CASSSESDKQPQHF,TGTGCCAGCAGTTCTGAAAGTGACAAACAGCCCCAGCATTTT
NA,few,TRBJ2-2,TRBV9,CASSVERGTGELFF,TGTGCCAGCAGCGTAGAGCGAGGCACCGGGGAGCTGTTTTTT
TRBD1,NA,TRBJ1-1,TRBV5-1,CASSDSTGELGEAFF,TGCGCCAGCAGCGATTCTACAGGGGAACTTGGTGAAGCTTTCTTT
TRBD1,NA,TRBJ2-4,TRBV7-9,CASSSQGAAKNIQYF,TGTGCCAGCAGCTCGCAGGGGGCAGCCAAAAACATTCAGTACTTC